This T cell receptor beta chain was retrieved from a study of long-term antiretroviral therapy in people with HIV. The ends were cut back, 0 bases at V and 5 bases at J, with 10 bases in the middle. CDR3 size: 14 residues. Germline values: CDR1 MGHRA, CDR2 YSYEKL. Runs used v3.0 of the immunoSEQ assay and were done at survey level. Method: immunoSEQ multiplex PCR; TCRdb's copy keeps in-frame clones and lacks some. Of 15,000 to 20,000 clones listed, 91% were seen once; the top ten hold more than 7%. The TCR sequence derives from a man aged 60 to 69 with HIV. This sample comprised unsorted PBMCs, obtained 0.3 years after starting antiretroviral therapy. The chain uses TRBV4-1 and TRBJ2-5; D is perhaps TRBD1 or TRBD2 (5 bases each). The CDR3 region is CASSQEGVPETQYF. The CDR3 bases are TGCGCCAGCAGCCAAGAGGGGGTGCCGGAGACCCAGTACTTC.